This is a list of T cell receptor beta chains from one sample in a study of neurological immune-mediated disorders. TCRdb re-analysed the 5' RACE reads in MiXCR, keeping a single row per CDR3 protein. The table lists about 43,000 distinct CDR3 sequences, about 13% of them singletons. Sequenced: PBMCs. The receptors derive from a female donor in good health. Each CDR3 is given with its conserved first and last residue. The D gene is left open where the match is weak. Not every row has a clone size; where given, it reads once, few, many or a size class.

size: many; V: TRBV29-1; D: TRBD1; J: TRBJ1-6; CDR3: CSVEDQESGQRNF; DNA: TGCAGCGTTGAAGATCAGGAGTCGGGACAGCGGAATTTT
size: many; V: TRBV10-3; D: NA; J: TRBJ2-3; CDR3: CAISEGGDTQYF; DNA: TGTGCCATCAGTGAGGGCGGGGATACGCAGTATTTT
size: many; V: TRBV27; D: NA; J: TRBJ1-5; CDR3: CASSPERNQPQHF; DNA: TGTGCCAGCAGTCCGGAACGCAATCAGCCCCAGCATTTT
size: NA; V: TRBV3-1; D: NA; J: TRBJ2-7; CDR3: CASSQAGSSEQYF; DNA: TGTGCCAGCAGCCAAGCGGGCTCCAGCGAGCAGTACTTC
size: many; V: TRBV5-1; D: TRBD2; J: TRBJ2-3; CDR3: CASSLAEIWRGTSGTDTQYF; DNA: TGCGCCAGCAGCTTGGCCGAGATCTGGCGGGGGACTAGCGGCACAGATACGCAGTATTTT
size: many; V: TRBV29-1; D: NA; J: TRBJ2-2; CDR3: CSVASRGGLTGELFF; DNA: TGCAGCGTTGCCTCGAGGGGGGGCCTCACCGGGGAGCTGTTTTTT
size: many; V: TRBV7-3; D: NA; J: TRBJ2-5; CDR3: CASSFGGGETQYF; DNA: TGTGCCAGCAGCTTCGGGGGTGGGGAGACCCAGTACTTC
size: few; V: TRBV7-2; D: TRBD2; J: TRBJ2-1; CDR3: CASMSGGALNEQFF; DNA: TGTGCCAGCATGAGCGGGGGTGCCCTGAATGAGCAGTTCTTC
size: few; V: TRBV5-1; D: TRBD2; J: TRBJ2-7; CDR3: CASSPVPGLAGENEQYF; DNA: TGCGCCAGCAGCCCCGTCCCGGGACTAGCGGGAGAGAACGAGCAGTACTTC
size: NA; V: TRBV6-1; D: NA; J: TRBJ2-4; CDR3: CASSEADLAKNIQYF; DNA: TGTGCCAGCAGTGAGGCAGATCTAGCCAAAAACATTCAGTACTTC
size: many; V: TRBV7-9; D: NA; J: TRBJ2-3; CDR3: CASSLGGNTDTQYF; DNA: TGTGCCAGCAGCTTAGGGGGTAACACAGATACGCAGTATTTT
size: few; V: TRBV7-9; D: NA; J: TRBJ2-2; CDR3: CASSPPKGGELFF; DNA: TGTGCCAGCAGCCCCCCGAAGGGGGGGGAGCTGTTTTTT
size: many; V: TRBV6-5; D: TRBD2; J: TRBJ2-7; CDR3: CASSYSSSGISYEQYF; DNA: TGTGCCAGCAGTTACTCTTCTAGCGGGATTTCCTACGAGCAGTACTTC
size: many; V: TRBV5-1; D: NA; J: TRBJ1-6; CDR3: CASSPQGLVSPLHF; DNA: TGCGCCAGCAGCCCCCAGGGATTGGTTTCACCCCTCCACTTT
size: NA; V: TRBV24-1; D: NA; J: TRBJ2-5; CDR3: CATSDGDGARETQYF; DNA: TGTGCCACCAGTGATGGGGACGGAGCCCGGGAGACCCAGTACTTC
size: NA; V: TRBV12-3/TRBV12-4; D: NA; J: TRBJ1-5; CDR3: CASSPGDSPQHF; DNA: TGTGCCAGCAGTCCAGGGGATTCGCCCCAGCATTTT
size: many; V: TRBV27; D: TRBD1; J: TRBJ1-3; CDR3: CASSSTGTGNTIYF; DNA: TGTGCCAGCAGTTCGACAGGGACAGGAAACACCATATATTTT
size: many; V: TRBV7-2; D: TRBD2; J: TRBJ2-1; CDR3: CASSLGTSVDEQFF; DNA: TGTGCCAGCAGCCTAGGAACTAGCGTTGATGAGCAGTTCTTC